One and the same sample provided the 11 T cell receptor beta chains below, sequenced in a study of CD8 T cells in ankylosing spondylitis. TCRdb reanalysed the 5' RACE reads using MiXCR and keeps one entry per CDR3 protein. In the table there are 230,000 or so distinct CDR3 sequences, roughly 25% of which are singletons. Sequenced material: blood, either unsorted or a sorted T cell fraction (not recorded which). These receptors came from a male donor with ankylosing spondylitis or in good health (not recorded which).

For the CDR3, the DNA is TGCGCCAGCAGTCGGTCGACAGGGGGCTTGGAGCCCCAGCATTTT. It specifies CASSRSTGGLEPQHF. The chain has TRBV23-1 and TRBJ1-5; TRBD1 aligns across 10 bases. TRBV23-1 is classed as an ORF, of uncertain function. J was trimmed by 8 bases and V by 4 bases; bases with no gene match: 8. The CDR3 is 15 residues long.

A few counts support this clonotype. The V gene is TRBV5-6, the J gene TRBJ1-2, with D possibly TRBD1 on 5 matching bases. Germline V gene data show CDR1 as SGHDT and CDR2 as YYEEEE. The ends were cut back, 2 bases at V and 6 bases at J, with 8 bases in the middle. The CDR3 has 12 residues. This CDR3 reads CASSLGTDGYTF. The CDR3 DNA reads TGTGCCAGCAGCTTAGGGACGGATGGCTACACCTTC. The full variable domain, in which reference TRBV5-6 and TRBJ1-2 provide the parts outside the CDR3, is DAGVTQSPTHLIKTRGQQVTLRCSPKSGHDTVSWYQQALGQGPQFIFQYYEEEERQRGNFPDRFSGHQFPNYSSELNVNALLLGDSALYLCASSLGTDGYTFGSGTRLTVV.

This clonotype came up a few times. The rearrangement uses TRBV20-1 and TRBJ2-5; TRBD2 might be the D (7 bases). Germline loops: CDR1 DFQATT, CDR2 SNEGSKA (reference sequence). The length of the CDR3 is 15 residues. V shed 0 bases and J shed 1 base, with 12 bases lying between them. The CDR3 coding sequence is TGCAGTGCTAGAGAAGGGGGGGGCATCCAAGAGACCCAGTACTTC. This codes for CSAREGGGIQETQYF.

The rearrangement uses TRBV12-3 or TRBV12-4 and TRBJ2-2; D is possibly TRBD2 (7 bases). The V gene lost 7 bases and the J gene lost 1 base, with 13 bases spanning the gap. CDR3 length: 15 residues. CDR3 nucleotides: TGTGCCAGCAACACGGGGGGCCGGAACACCGGGGAGCTGTTTTTT. It translates to CASNTGGRNTGELFF.

This sequence joins TRBV20-1 and TRBJ2-3, with D maybe TRBD2 (6 bases). The CDR3 sequence is 14 residues long. Germline V lookup: CDR1 DFQATT, CDR2 SNEGSKA (reference sequence). With 3 bases removed from V and 4 bases from J, the gap between germline ends came to 14 bases. This CDR3 reads CSARRGVSSDTQYF. The CDR3 bases are TGCAGTGCTAGGCGGGGAGTTAGTTCAGATACGCAGTATTTT.

The chain joins TRBV2 to TRBJ2-7; 8 bases line up with TRBD2. CDR3 length: 14 residues. The junction had 5 bases not matched to a gene; V was cut back by 7 bases and J by 0 bases. Germline CDR1 is SNHLY and CDR2 is FYNNEI. CDR3 nucleotides: TGTGCCAGCAAACGGGGGGGAAGCTCCTACGAGCAGTACTTC. It specifies CASKRGGSSYEQYF.

This chain connects TRBV23-1 to TRBJ1-1; D not certain. TRBV23-1 is marked as an open reading frame, function uncertain. Trimming pared 2 bases from V and 2 bases from J, leaving 15 bases between. The CDR3 loop spans 16 amino acids. DNA for the CDR3: TGCGCCAGCAGTCAAACTTGGCAGCGGGGAAACACTGAAGCTTTCTTT. The encoded protein is CASSQTWQRGNTEAFF.

The rearrangement links TRBV11-2 to TRBJ2-7, with D hard to call. The V gene's germline CDR1 is SGHAT and CDR2 FQNNGV. The V end was cut by 2 bases, the J end by 2 bases, with 7 bases between. This CDR3 comprises 13 residues. CDR3 in DNA: TGTGCCAGCAGCTTAATTAACGCCTACGAGCAGTACTTC. Translating gives CASSLINAYEQYF.

The genes are TRBV20-1 and TRBJ1-2; TRBD1 matches at 8 bases. The CDR3 covers 14 residues. CDR1 is DFQATT, CDR2 SNEGSKA, per germline (reference sequence). Trimming took 0 bases from V and 8 from J; bases not matched to a gene: 8. CDR3 in DNA: TGCAGTGCTAGAGATAAAGGACAGGGCGACGGCTACACCTTC. This encodes CSARDKGQGDGYTF.

The chain has TRBV12-3 or TRBV12-4 and TRBJ2-7, with no clear D. This CDR3 comprises 11 residues. Trimming removed 3 bases from V and 4 bases from J, with 4 bases in between. CDR3 in DNA: TGTGCCAGCAGTTTTGCGTACGAGCAGTACTTC. This translates into CASSFAYEQYF.

V and J are TRBV3-1 and TRBJ2-7; a weak D match, TRBD2 (6 bases). V lost 4 bases, J lost 3 bases, and 10 bases lay in between. The germline CDR1 and CDR2 sequences are LGHDT and YNNKEL (reference sequence). The CDR3 runs to 13 residues. CDR3 in DNA: TGTGCCAGCAGCCGCGGGACGGGCTACGAGCAGTACTTC. Protein sequence: CASSRGTGYEQYF.